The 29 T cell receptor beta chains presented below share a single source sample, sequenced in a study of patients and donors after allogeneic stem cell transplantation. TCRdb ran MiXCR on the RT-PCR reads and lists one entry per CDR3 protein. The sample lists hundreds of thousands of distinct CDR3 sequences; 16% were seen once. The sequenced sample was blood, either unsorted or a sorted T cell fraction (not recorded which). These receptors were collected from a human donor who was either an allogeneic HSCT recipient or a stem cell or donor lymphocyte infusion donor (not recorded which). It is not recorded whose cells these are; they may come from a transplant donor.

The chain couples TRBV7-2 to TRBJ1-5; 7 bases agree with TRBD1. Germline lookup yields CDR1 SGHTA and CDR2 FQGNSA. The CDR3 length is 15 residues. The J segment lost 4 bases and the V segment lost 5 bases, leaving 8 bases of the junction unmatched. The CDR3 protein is CASSRLGGPNQPQHF. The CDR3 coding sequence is TGTGCCAGCAGCCGGCTAGGGGGCCCTAATCAGCCCCAGCATTTT. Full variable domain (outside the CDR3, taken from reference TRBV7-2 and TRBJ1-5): GAGVSQSPSNKVTEKGKDVELRCDPISGHTALYWYRQSLGQGLEFLIYFQGNSAPDKSGLPSDRFSAERTGGSVSTLTIQRTQQEDSAVYLCASSRLGGPNQPQHFGDGTRLSIL.

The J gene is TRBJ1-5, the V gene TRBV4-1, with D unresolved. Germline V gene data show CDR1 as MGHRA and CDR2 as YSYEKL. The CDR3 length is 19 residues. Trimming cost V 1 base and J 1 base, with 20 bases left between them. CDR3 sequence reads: CASSQGKLGKGRSNQPQHF. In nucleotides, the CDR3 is TGCGCCAGCAGCCAAGGGAAGTTGGGGAAGGGAAGAAGCAATCAGCCCCAGCATTTT.

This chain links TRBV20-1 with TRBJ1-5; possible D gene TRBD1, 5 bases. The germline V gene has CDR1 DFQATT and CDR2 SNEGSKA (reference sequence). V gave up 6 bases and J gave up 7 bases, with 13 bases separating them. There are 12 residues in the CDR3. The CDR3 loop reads CSAGGMGQPQHF. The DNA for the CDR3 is TGCAGTGCCGGGGGGATGGGACAGCCCCAGCATTTT.

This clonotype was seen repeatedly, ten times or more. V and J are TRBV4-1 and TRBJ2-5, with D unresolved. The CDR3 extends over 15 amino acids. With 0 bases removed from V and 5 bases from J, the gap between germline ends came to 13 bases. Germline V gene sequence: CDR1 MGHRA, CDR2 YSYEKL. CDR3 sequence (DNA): TGCGCCAGCAGCCAAGATCTGGGCAGGCGGGAGACCCAGTACTTC. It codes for CASSQDLGRRETQYF.

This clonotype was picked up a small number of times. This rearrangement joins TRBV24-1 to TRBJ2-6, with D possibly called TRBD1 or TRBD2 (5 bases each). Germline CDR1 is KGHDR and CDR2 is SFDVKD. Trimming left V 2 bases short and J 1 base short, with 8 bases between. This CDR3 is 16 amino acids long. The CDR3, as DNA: TGTGCCACCAGTGATTCGAGGGGATCTGGGGCCAACGTCCTGACTTTC. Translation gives CATSDSRGSGANVLTF.

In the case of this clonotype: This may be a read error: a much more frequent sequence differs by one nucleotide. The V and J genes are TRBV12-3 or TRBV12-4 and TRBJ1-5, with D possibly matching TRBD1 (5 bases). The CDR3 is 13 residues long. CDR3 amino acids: CTSSWGKNQPQHF. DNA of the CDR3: TGTACCAGCAGTTGGGGGAAAAATCAGCCCCAGCATTTT.

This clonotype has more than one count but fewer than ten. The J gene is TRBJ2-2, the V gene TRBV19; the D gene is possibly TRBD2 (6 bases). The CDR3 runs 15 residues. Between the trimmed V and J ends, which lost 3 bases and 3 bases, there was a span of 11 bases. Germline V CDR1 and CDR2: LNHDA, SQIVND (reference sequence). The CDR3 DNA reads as TGTGCCAGTAGTATGGCAGCGGGCTACACCGGGGAGCTGTTTTTT. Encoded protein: CASSMAAGYTGELFF.

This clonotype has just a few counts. The CDR3 loop reads CASSDQGSLLYNEQFF. The CDR3 coding sequence is TGTGCCAGCAGCGACCAGGGGTCCCTCTTGTACAATGAGCAGTTCTTC. V is TRBV9 and J is TRBJ2-1, with D possibly being TRBD1 (6 bases). CDR3 size: 16 residues. V dropped 3 bases and J dropped 4 bases, with 17 bases sitting between them. Looked up from germline, CDR1 is SGDLS and CDR2 is YYNGEE.

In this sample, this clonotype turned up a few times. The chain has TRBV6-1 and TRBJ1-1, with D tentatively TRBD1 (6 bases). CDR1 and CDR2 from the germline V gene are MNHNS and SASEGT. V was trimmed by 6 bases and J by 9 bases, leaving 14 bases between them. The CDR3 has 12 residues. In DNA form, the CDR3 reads TGTGCCAGCAGCGTAAAAGGACAGAAAGCTTTCTTT. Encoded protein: CASSVKGQKAFF.

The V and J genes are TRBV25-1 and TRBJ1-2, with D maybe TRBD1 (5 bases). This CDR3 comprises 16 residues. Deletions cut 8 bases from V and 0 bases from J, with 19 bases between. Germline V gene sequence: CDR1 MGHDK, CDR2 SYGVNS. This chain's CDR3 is CASRFAGIETNYGYTF. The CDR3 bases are TGTGCCAGCCGCTTCGCAGGGATAGAGACTAACTATGGCTACACCTTC.

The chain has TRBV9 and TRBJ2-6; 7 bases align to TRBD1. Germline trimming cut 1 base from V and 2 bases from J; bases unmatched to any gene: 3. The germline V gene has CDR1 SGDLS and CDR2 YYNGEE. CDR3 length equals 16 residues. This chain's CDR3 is CASSVKGGPGANVLTF. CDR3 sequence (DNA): TGTGCCAGCAGCGTAAAAGGGGGCCCTGGGGCCAACGTCCTGACTTTC. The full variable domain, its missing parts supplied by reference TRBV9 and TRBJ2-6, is DSGVTQTPKHLITATGQRVTLRCSPRSGDLSVYWYQQSLDQGLQFLIQYYNGEERAKGNILERFSAQQFPDLHSELNLSSLELGDSALYFCASSVKGGPGANVLTFGAGSRLTVL.

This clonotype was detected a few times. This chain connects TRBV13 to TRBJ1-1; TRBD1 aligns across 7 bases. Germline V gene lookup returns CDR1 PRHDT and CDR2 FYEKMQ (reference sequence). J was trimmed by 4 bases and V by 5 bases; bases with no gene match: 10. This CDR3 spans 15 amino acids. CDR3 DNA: TGTGCCAGCAGCGCGTCCGGGACAGTCGGCACTGAAGCTTTCTTT. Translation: CASSASGTVGTEAFF.

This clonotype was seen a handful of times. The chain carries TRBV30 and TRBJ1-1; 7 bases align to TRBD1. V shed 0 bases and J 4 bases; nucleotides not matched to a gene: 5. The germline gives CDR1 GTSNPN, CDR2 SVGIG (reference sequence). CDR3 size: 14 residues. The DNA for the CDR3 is TGTGCCTGGAGTGTACTCCCAGGGGGCACTGAAGCTTTCTTT. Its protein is CAWSVLPGGTEAFF.

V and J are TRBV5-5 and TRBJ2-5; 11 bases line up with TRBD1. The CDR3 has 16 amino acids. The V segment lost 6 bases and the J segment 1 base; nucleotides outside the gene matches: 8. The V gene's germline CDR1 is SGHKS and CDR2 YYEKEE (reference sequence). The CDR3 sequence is CASTIGTGGFQETQYF. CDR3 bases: TGTGCCAGCACCATCGGGACAGGGGGTTTCCAAGAGACCCAGTACTTC.

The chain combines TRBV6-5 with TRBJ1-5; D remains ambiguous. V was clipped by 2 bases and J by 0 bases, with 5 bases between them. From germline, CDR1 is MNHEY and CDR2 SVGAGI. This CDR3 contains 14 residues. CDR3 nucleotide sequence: TGTGCCAGCAGTTACACTCATAGCAATCAGCCCCAGCATTTT. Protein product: CASSYTHSNQPQHF.

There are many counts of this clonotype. CDR3 coding DNA: TGTGCCAGCAGCTCTACCTATAATTCACCCCTCCACTTT. This encodes CASSSTYNSPLHF. This sequence joins TRBV7-3 and TRBJ1-6; no definite D call. CDR3 length equals 13 residues. The ends were cut back, 4 bases at V and 2 bases at J, with 3 bases in the middle. Germline-derived CDR1 and CDR2 are SGHTA and FQGTGA.

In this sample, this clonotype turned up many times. CDR3 residues: CASSYGTGGTEAFF. In DNA form, the CDR3 reads TGTGCCAGCAGTTACGGGACAGGGGGCACTGAAGCTTTCTTT. J is TRBJ1-1 and V is TRBV6-5, with 11 bases fitting TRBD1. Losses at the gene ends were 2 bases for V and 4 bases for J; bases not matched to a gene: 0. The CDR3 has 14 residues. Germline V gene data show CDR1 as MNHEY and CDR2 as SVGAGI.

The CDR3 nucleotides read TGCAGTGCTAGATCCCTTAGAAGCTCCTACAATGAGCAGTTCTTC. This gives the protein CSARSLRSSYNEQFF. The rearrangement joins TRBV20-1 to TRBJ2-1; D call uncertain. The CDR3 covers 15 residues. V lost 2 bases and J 0 bases, leaving 11 bases between the germline ends. Germline V gives CDR1 DFQATT, CDR2 SNEGSKA (reference sequence).

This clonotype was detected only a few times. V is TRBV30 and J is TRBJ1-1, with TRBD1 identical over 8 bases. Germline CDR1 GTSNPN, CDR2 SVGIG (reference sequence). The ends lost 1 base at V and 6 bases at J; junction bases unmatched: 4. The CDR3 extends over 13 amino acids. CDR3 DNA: TGTGCCTGGAGTGGCCAGGGGGCGGCTGAAGCTTTCTTT. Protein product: CAWSGQGAAEAFF.

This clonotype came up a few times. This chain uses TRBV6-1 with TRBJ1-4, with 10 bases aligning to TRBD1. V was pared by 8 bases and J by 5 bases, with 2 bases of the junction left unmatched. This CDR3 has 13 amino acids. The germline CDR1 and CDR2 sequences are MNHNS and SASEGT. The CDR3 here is CASGGQGNEKLFF. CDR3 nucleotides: TGTGCCAGCGGGGGACAGGGGAATGAAAAACTGTTTTTT.

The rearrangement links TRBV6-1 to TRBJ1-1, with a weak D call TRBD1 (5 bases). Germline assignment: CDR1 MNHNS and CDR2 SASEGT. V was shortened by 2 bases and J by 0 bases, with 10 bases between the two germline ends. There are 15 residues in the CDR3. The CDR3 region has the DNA TGTGCCAGCAGTGAATGGACGGGGCTGAACACTGAAGCTTTCTTT. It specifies CASSEWTGLNTEAFF.

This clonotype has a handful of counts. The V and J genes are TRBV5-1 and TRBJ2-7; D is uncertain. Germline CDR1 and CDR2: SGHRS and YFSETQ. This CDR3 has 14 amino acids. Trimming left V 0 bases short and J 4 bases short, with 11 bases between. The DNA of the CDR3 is TGCGCCAGCAGCTTGGAAAGATTTCGGTACGAGCAGTACTTC. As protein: CASSLERFRYEQYF.

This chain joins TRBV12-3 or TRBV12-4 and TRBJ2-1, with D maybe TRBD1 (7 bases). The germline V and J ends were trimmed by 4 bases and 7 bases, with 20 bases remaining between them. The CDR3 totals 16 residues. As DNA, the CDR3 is TGTGCCAGCAGTTCGACAGGGAGTATTGGGGGGAATGAGCAGTTCTTC. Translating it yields CASSSTGSIGGNEQFF.

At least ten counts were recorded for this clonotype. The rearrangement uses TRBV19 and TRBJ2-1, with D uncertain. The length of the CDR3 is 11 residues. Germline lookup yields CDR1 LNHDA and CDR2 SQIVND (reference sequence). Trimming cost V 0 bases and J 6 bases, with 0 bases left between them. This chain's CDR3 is CASSIDNEQFF. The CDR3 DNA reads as TGTGCCAGTAGTATAGACAATGAGCAGTTCTTC.

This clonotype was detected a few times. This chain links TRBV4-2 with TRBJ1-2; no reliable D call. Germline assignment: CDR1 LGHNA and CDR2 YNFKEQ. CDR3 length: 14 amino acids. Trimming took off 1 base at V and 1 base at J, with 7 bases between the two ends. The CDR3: CASSQGASNYGYTF. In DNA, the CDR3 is TGTGCCAGCAGCCAAGGTGCCAGTAACTATGGCTACACCTTC.

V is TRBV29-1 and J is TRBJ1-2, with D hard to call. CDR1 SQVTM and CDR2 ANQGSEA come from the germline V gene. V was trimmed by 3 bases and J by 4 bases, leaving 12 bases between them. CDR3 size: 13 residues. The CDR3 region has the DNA TGCAGCGTTGAGCTCCCGCCCACCTATGGCTACACCTTC. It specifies CSVELPPTYGYTF.

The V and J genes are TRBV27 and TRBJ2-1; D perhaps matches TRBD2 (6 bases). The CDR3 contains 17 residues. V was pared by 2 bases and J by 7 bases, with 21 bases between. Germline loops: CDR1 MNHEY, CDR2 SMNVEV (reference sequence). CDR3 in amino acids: CASSLTAGPQSWNEQFF. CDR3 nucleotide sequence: TGTGCCAGCAGTTTAACCGCGGGACCCCAAAGTTGGAATGAGCAGTTCTTC.

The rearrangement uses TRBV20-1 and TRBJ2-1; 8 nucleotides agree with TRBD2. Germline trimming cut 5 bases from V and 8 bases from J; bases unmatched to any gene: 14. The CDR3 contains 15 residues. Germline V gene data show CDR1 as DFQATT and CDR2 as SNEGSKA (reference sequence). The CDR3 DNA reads TGCAGTGCTGGAGCGGGGGCGGGAGGATGGGATGAGCAGTTCTTC. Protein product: CSAGAGAGGWDEQFF.

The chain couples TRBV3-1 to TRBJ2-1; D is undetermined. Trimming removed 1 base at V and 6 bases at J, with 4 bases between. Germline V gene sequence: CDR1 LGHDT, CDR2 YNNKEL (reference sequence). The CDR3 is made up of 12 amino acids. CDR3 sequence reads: CASSQVLNEQFF. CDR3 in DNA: TGTGCCAGCAGCCAAGTCCTCAATGAGCAGTTCTTC.